This T cell receptor beta chain emerged from a study of OX40 agonist ivuxolimab in advanced cancers. Study-wide background: Antecedent anti-PD-1, anti-PD-L1 or anti-CTLA-4 therapy was permissible, with roughly 36% having received some. Study conclusions and caveats: At 0.1 to 3.0 mg/kg and by week 6, clonal expansion occurred in CD4+ and CD8+ blood T cells.

About this clone itself: Antigen unknown.

Sequencing used immunoSEQ multiplex PCR; TCRdb keeps in-frame clones, though not all of them. The table shows some 30,000 clones, with roughly 80% occurring only once. The receptor comes from an adult with an advanced solid tumor such as melanoma, head and neck, liver or kidney cancer. The starting material was CD4+ or CD8+ T cells sorted from blood, obtained in a trial of the OX40 agonist ivuxolimab.

This CDR3 is CASSLAASGGPYNEQFF. Here the CDR3 DNA reads TGTGCCAGCAGCTTAGCGGCTAGCGGGGGGCCCTACAATGAGCAGTTCTTC. The J gene is TRBJ2-1, the V gene TRBV7-8; TRBD2 agrees at 11 bases. Germline V gene data show CDR1 as SGHVS and CDR2 as FQNEAQ. The J segment lost 2 bases and the V segment lost 0 bases, leaving 3 bases of the junction unmatched. The CDR3 totals 17 residues.